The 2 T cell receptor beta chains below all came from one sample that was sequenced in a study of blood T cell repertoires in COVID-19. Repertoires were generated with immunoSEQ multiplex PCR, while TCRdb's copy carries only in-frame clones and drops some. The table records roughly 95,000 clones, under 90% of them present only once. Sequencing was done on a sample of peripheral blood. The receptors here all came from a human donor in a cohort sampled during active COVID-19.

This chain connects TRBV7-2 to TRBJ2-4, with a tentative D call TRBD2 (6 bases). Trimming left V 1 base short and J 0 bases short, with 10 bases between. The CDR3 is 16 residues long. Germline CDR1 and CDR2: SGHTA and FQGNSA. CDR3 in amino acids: CASSLGGLIAKNIQYF. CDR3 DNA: TGTGCCAGCAGCTTAGGGGGACTGATAGCCAAAAACATTCAGTACTTC.

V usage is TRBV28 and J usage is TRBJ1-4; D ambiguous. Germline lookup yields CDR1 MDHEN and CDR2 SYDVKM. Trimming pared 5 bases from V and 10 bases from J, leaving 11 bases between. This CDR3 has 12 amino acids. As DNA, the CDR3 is TGTGCCAGCAGTCCCCTAGTAGGAAAACTGTTTTTT. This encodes CASSPLVGKLFF.